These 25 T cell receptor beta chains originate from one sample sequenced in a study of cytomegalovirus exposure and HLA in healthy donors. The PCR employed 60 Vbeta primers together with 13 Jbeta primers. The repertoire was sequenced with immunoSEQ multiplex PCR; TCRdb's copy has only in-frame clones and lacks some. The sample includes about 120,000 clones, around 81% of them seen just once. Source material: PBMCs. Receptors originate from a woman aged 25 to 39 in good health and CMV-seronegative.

CDR3 amino acids: CAWSGPDRGRAYEQYF. CDR3 nucleotide sequence: TGTGCCTGGAGTGGCCCAGACAGGGGGCGAGCCTACGAGCAGTACTTC. V usage is TRBV30 and J usage is TRBJ2-7, with 10 bases aligning to TRBD1. This CDR3 has 16 amino acids. Looked up from germline, CDR1 is GTSNPN and CDR2 is SVGIG (reference sequence). V lost 1 base and J lost 2; bases outside the gene matches: 8.

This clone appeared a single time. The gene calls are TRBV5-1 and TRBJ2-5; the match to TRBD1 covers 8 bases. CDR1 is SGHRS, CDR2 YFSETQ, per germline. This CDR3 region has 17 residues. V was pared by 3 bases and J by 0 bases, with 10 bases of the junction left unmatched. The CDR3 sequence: CASSYGQGGEYQETQYF. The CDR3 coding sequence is TGCGCCAGCAGCTACGGACAGGGTGGGGAGTACCAAGAGACCCAGTACTTC.

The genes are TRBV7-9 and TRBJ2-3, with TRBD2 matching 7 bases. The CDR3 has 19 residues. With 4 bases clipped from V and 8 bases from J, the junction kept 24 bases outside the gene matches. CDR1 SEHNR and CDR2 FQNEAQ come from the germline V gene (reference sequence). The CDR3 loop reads CASSSPVALAAVSRGTQYF. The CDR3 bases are TGTGCCAGCAGCTCCCCGGTGGCCCTAGCGGCCGTATCTAGGGGTACGCAGTATTTT.

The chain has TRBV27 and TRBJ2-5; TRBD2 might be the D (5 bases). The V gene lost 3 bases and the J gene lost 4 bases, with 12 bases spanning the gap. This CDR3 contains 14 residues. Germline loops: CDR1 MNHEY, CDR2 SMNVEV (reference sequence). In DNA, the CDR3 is TGTGCCAGCAGTTTGGGAACGAGCGGAGAGACCCAGTACTTC. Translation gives CASSLGTSGETQYF.

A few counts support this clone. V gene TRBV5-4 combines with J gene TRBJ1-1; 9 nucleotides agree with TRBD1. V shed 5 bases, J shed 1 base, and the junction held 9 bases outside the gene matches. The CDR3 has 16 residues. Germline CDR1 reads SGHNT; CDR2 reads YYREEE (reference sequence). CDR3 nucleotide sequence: TGTGCCAGCAGTTCCCCCCCGGGACAGGGGAACACTGAAGCTTTCTTT. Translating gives CASSSPPGQGNTEAFF. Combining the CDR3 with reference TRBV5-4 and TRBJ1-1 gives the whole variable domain ETGVTQSPTHLIKTRGQQVTLRCSSQSGHNTVSWYQQALGQGPQFIFQYYREEENGRGNFPPRFSGLQFPNYSSELNVNALELDDSALYLCASSSPPGQGNTEAFFGQGTRLTVV.

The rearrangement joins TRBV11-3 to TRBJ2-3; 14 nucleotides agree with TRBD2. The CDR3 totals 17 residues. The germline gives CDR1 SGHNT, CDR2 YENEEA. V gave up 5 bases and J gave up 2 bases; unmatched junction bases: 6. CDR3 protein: CASSPGTSGSITDTQYF. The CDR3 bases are TGTGCCAGCAGCCCCGGGACTAGCGGGAGTATCACAGATACGCAGTATTTT.

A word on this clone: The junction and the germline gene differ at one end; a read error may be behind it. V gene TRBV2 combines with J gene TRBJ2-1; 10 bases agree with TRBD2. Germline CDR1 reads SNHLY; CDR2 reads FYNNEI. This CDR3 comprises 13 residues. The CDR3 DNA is TGTGCCAGCAGTGAATCCGGACTAGCGGAAAGGGTCTTC. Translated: CASSESGLAERVF.

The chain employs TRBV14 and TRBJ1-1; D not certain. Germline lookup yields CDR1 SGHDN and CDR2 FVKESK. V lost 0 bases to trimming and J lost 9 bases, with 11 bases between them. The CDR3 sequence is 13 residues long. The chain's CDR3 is CASSQELHNKAFF. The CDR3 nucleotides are TGTGCCAGCAGCCAAGAGCTCCACAACAAAGCTTTCTTT.

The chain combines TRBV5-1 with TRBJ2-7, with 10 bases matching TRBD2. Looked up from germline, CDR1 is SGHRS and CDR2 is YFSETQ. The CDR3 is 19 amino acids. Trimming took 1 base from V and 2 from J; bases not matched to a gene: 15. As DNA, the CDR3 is TGCGCCAGCAGCTTGAGGCCTGGGCTAGCGGGAGTTCCCGCCTACGAGCAGTACTTC. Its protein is CASSLRPGLAGVPAYEQYF.

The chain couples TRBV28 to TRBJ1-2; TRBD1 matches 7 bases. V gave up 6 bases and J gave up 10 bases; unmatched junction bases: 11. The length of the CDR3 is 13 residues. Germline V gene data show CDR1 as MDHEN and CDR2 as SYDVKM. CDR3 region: CASSTTRTGHYTF. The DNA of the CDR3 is TGTGCCAGCAGCACCACTAGGACAGGACACTACACCTTC.

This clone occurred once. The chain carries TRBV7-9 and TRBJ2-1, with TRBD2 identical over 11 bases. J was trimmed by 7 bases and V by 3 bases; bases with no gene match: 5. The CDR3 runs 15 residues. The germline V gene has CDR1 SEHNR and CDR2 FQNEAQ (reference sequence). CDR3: CASSFRLAGTNEQFF. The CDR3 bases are TGTGCCAGCAGCTTTCGACTAGCGGGGACTAATGAGCAGTTCTTC.

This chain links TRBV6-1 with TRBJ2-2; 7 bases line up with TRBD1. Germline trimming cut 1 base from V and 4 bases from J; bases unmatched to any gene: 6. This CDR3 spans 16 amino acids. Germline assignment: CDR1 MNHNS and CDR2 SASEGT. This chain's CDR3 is CASSEEGGWGTGELFF. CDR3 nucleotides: TGTGCCAGCAGTGAAGAAGGGGGCTGGGGCACCGGGGAGCTGTTTTTT.

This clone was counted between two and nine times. The chain's CDR3 is CASSEPSRGYEQYF. DNA for the CDR3: TGTGCCAGCAGTGAACCTTCTCGGGGCTACGAGCAGTACTTC. The V gene is TRBV2, the J gene TRBJ2-7, with a tentative D call TRBD2 (5 bases). CDR1 is SNHLY and CDR2 is FYNNEI in the germline V gene. The CDR3 is made up of 14 amino acids. V was cut by 2 bases and J by 3 bases, with 11 bases left in between.

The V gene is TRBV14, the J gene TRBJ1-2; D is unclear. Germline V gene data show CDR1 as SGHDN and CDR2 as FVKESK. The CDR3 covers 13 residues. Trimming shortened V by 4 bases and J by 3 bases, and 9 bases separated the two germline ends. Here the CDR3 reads CASSPSRDYGYTF. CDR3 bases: TGTGCCAGCAGCCCTTCCCGGGACTATGGCTACACCTTC.

The CDR3: CASSSSTGFFYGYTF. The CDR3 region has the DNA TGTGCCAGCAGCTCTTCGACAGGGTTTTTCTATGGCTACACCTTC. The chain joins TRBV27 to TRBJ1-2; TRBD1 agrees at 7 bases. After removal of 6 bases from V and 4 bases from J, the junction contained 11 bases not matched to a gene. The germline V gene has CDR1 MNHEY and CDR2 SMNVEV (reference sequence). The CDR3 is 15 residues long.

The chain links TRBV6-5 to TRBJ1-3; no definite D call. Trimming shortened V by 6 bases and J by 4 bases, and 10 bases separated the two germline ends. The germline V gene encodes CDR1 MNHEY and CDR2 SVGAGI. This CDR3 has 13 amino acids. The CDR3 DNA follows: TGTGCCAGCAGCCCCGAGTGGGGAAACACCATATATTTT. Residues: CASSPEWGNTIYF.

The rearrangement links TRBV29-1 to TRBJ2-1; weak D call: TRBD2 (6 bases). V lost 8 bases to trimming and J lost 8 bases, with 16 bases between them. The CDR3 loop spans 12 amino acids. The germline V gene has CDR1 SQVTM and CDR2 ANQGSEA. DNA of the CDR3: TGCAGCACCTATACTAGCCCCGATGAGCAGTTCTTC. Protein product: CSTYTSPDEQFF.

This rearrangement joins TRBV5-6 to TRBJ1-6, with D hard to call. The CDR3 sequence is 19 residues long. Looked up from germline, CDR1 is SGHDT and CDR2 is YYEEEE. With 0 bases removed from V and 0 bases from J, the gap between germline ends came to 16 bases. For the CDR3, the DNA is TGTGCCAGCAGCTTGGACAGTACTTCGTCCAGCTCCTATAATTCACCCCTCCACTTT. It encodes CASSLDSTSSSSYNSPLHF.

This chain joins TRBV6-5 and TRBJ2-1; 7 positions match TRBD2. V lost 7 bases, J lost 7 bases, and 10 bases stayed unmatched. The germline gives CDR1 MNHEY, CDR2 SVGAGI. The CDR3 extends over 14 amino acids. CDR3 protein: CASMPSGTGNEQFF. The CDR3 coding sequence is TGTGCCAGCATGCCCAGCGGGACCGGGAATGAGCAGTTCTTC.

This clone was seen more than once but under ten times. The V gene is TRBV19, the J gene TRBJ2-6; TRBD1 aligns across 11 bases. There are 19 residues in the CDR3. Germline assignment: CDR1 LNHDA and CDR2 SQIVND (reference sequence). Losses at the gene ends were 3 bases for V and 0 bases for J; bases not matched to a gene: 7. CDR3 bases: TGTGCCAGTAGTATTGGTGGACAGGGGGCCTTCTCTGGGGCCAACGTCCTGACTTTC. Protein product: CASSIGGQGAFSGANVLTF.

CDR3 in DNA: TGTGCCAGCAGGGGACAGGGAGGGGCTGAAAAACTGTTTTTT. Translating gives CASRGQGGAEKLFF. V usage is TRBV6-5 and J usage is TRBJ1-4; 9 bases align to TRBD1. This CDR3 is 14 amino acids long. Germline lookup yields CDR1 MNHEY and CDR2 SVGAGI. The V gene end was trimmed by 6 bases and the J gene end by 7 bases; junction bases not matched to a gene: 6.

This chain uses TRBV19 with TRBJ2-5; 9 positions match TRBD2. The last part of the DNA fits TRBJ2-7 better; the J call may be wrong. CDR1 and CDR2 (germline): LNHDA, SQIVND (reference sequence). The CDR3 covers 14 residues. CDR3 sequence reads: CASSIAGGPGEQYF. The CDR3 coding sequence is TGTGCCAGTAGTATCGCGGGAGGGCCGGGCGAGCAGTACTTC.

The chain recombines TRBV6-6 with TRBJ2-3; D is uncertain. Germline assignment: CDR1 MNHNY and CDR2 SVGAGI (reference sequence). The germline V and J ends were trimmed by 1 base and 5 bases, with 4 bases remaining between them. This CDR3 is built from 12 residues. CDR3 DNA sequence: TGTGCCAGCAGTTACTTCGGAGATACGCAGTATTTT. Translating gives CASSYFGDTQYF.

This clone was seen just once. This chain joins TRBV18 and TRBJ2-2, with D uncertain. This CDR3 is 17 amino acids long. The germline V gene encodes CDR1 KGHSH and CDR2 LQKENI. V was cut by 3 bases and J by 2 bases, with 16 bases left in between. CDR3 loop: CASSPSRGRLNTGELFF. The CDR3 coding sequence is TGTGCCAGCTCACCGTCGCGAGGCCGGTTAAACACCGGGGAGCTGTTTTTT.

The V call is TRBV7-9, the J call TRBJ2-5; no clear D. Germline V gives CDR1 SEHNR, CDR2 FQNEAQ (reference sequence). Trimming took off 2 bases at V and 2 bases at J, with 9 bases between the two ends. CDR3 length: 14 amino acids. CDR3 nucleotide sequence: TGTGCCAGCAGCTTAAATGCAGGTCAAGAGACCCAGTACTTC. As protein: CASSLNAGQETQYF.